This paragraph covers one T cell receptor beta chain sequence. Its antigen remains unidentified. The CDR3 length is 17 residues. The V gene's germline CDR1 is ENHRY and CDR2 SYGVKD. This entry comes from a study of CXCR3-negative and CXCR3-positive naive CD8 T cells. Findings of the study overall: Fresh PBMCs served for most assays, and CXCR3 expression fell partially after cryopreservation. Naive cells positive for CXCR3 carried more hydrophobic TRB CDR3s than CXCR3-negative ones.

The authors prepared UMI-labeled TRB cDNA libraries by 5' RACE. TCRdb reanalyzed the 5' RACE reads, giving one entry per CDR3 protein sequence and no DNA. The sample data list under 150,000 distinct CDR3 sequences. This receptor was obtained from a human donor in good health. Some clones in this sample may be carry-over from other donors' samples. The rearrangement uses TRBV10-3 and TRBJ2-3. Source material: naive CXCR3+ CD8+ T cells from blood. Subset described: CD45RO-CCR7+CD27+CD95- naive CD8+ T cells expressing CXCR3 (TNR3+). The chain's CDR3 is CAISDTLKESGTDTQYF.